This TCR beta chain is drawn from a study of T cell responses to AZD1222 COVID-19 vaccine. On the study more broadly: Second-dose intervals of approximately 4 or approximately 12 weeks were pooled.

Regarding this clone: What it recognizes is unknown.

The germline gives CDR1 MDHEN, CDR2 SYDVKM. With 2 bases removed from V and 8 bases from J, the gap between germline ends came to 7 bases. The length of the CDR3 is 13 residues. Study-wide results and limits: Compared with day 0, the breadth and depth of the Spike-specific TCR repertoire rose significantly after two doses of AZD1222. Donor demographics were predominantly white British with a female majority; clonal diversity may be underestimated. Nearly half of unique spike-specific TCRs reportedly avoided B.1.351 and B.1.1.7 mutated regions.

Method: immunoSEQ multiplex PCR; TCRdb's copy keeps in-frame clones and lacks some. The table shows around 130,000 clones, with 89% occurring only once. This sequence was found in an adult in good health. Source: peripheral blood, taken on day 0 of AZD1222 vaccination. The chain links TRBV28 to TRBJ1-6, with D unclear. CDR3 DNA sequence: TGTGCCAGCAGTTTAGGGTCCTATTCACCCCTCCACTTT. This gives the protein CASSLGSYSPLHF.